This T cell receptor (beta chain) was recorded in a study of CD4 and CD8 cells across lung adenocarcinoma regions. There are 13 residues in the CDR3. The germline V gene encodes CDR1 MNHEY and CDR2 SMNVEV (reference sequence). TCRdb re-analysed the PCR reads in MiXCR, keeping a single row per CDR3 protein. Of about 5,700 distinct CDR3 sequences listed, around 50% were seen once; the top ten hold 20%. This clonotype was obtained from a male donor with lung adenocarcinoma. The CD4 and CD8 labels of this study may be unreliable. The material sequenced was CD4+ T cells from the margin of a lung tumor. This chain joins TRBV27 and TRBJ2-1, with a weak D call TRBD2 (5 bases). TRBJ2-5 explains the end of the DNA better; the J call may be wrong. This CDR3 is CASSPRRGETQYF. The CDR3 coding sequence is TGTGCCAGCAGTCCCCGCCGCGGGGAGACCCAGTACTTC.